Listed below are T cell receptor beta chains from one sample, sequenced in a study of a mutant IDH1 vaccine in newly diagnosed glioma. Repertoires were generated with immunoSEQ multiplex PCR, while TCRdb's copy carries only in-frame clones and drops some. The repertoire holds about 98,000 clones, with over 85% as singletons. The sequencing used PBMCs, collected from a glioma patient treated with radiotherapy, temozolomide or both. These receptors came from a woman in her forties or fifties with glioma. Each CDR3 is given with its conserved first and last residue. The D gene is left open where the match is weak. Expanded clones get a size class; other rows say once, few or many, or leave the size out.

d_call | j_call | clone_size | v_call | cdr3_aa | cdr3_nt
- | TRBJ1-1 | - | TRBV6-1 | CASSMTGMITEAFF | TGTGCCAGCAGTATGACAGGTATGATCACTGAAGCTTTCTTT
- | TRBJ1-1 | medium-sized | TRBV6-5 | CASIDTSGIKFF | TGTGCCAGCATTGACACTTCGGGCATAAAGTTCTTT
- | TRBJ1-6 | - | TRBV5-3 | CARSSCRHPLHF | TGTGCCAGAAGCTCCTGTAGGCACCCCCTCCACTTT
- | TRBJ2-5 | - | TRBV4-1 | CASSQDQGGWETQYF | TGCGCCAGCAGCCAAGATCAGGGGGGATGGGAGACCCAGTACTTC
- | TRBJ2-3 | - | TRBV5-1 | CASSGAVSTDTQYF | TGCGCCAGCAGTGGGGCGGTTAGCACAGATACGCAGTATTTT
TRBD2 | TRBJ2-1 | - | TRBV5-6 | CASSSLAGTYNEQFF | TGTGCCAGCAGCTCACTAGCGGGAACCTACAATGAGCAGTTCTTC
- | TRBJ2-5 | - | TRBV7-9 | CASSPNTGSRYQETQYF | TGTGCCAGCAGCCCCAATACAGGGAGCCGATACCAAGAGACCCAGTACTTC
TRBD2 | TRBJ2-1 | - | TRBV5-1 | CASSLEGLAGARNEQFF | TGCGCCAGCAGCTTGGAGGGACTAGCGGGAGCCAGGAATGAGCAGTTCTTC
- | TRBJ1-1 | few | TRBV29-1 | CSALDRNAEAFF | TGCAGCGCCCTTGACAGGAACGCTGAAGCTTTCTTT
TRBD1 | TRBJ1-3 | - | TRBV12-5 | CASGLGSGTGGSGNTIYF | TGTGCTAGTGGTTTGGGGTCCGGGACAGGCGGCTCTGGAAACACCATATATTTT
TRBD1 | TRBJ2-1 | - | TRBV2 | CASRRDRAGQFF | TGTGCCAGCAGGAGGGACAGGGCGGGGCAGTTCTTC
- | TRBJ1-1 | - | TRBV7-9 | CASDGPQVDTEAFF | TGTGCCAGCGACGGGCCTCAAGTGGACACTGAAGCTTTCTTT
- | TRBJ2-7 | - | TRBV21-1 | CASSKVGPSGRNEQYF | TGTGCCAGCAGCAAAGTTGGCCCTAGCGGGAGGAACGAGCAGTACTTC
- | TRBJ1-2 | - | TRBV5-4 | CASSLRAGNYGYTF | TGTGCCAGCAGCTTGAGGGCAGGGAACTATGGCTACACCTTC
- | TRBJ2-2 | - | TRBV6-6 | CASSGRGTTGELFF | TGTGCCAGCAGTGGCCGGGGAACCACCGGGGAGCTGTTTTTT
- | TRBJ2-7 | - | TRBV5-4 | CASSRRGNSYEQYF | TGTGCCAGCAGCCGGCGAGGGAACTCCTACGAGCAGTACTTC
TRBD2 | TRBJ2-2 | - | TRBV7-9 | CASRPRTSGNTGELFF | TGTGCCAGCAGACCTCGGACTAGCGGGAACACCGGGGAGCTGTTTTTT